Listed below are T cell receptor beta chains from one sample, sequenced in a study of T cell responses to AZD1222 COVID-19 vaccine. Libraries were prepared by immunoSEQ multiplex PCR; TCRdb keeps only in-frame clonotypes and omits some of them. The sample records some 130,000 clones, over 75% being singletons. The sample here was peripheral blood, taken on day 0 of AZD1222 vaccination. All receptors come from an adult in good health. CDR3s include the opening cysteine and the closing phenylalanine or tryptophan. Each record gives: D gene, clone size, V gene, J gene, CDR3 DNA, CDR3 protein. D genes are given only for firm matches. Not all rows give a size; the values are once, few, many and, for expanded clones, a class.

TRBD1	.	TRBV5-4	TRBJ2-3	TGTGCCACCTTTCCAGGGGGAGATGGAGATACGCAGTATTTT	CATFPGGDGDTQYF
TRBD1	.	TRBV6-2/TRBV6-3	TRBJ2-7	TGTGCCAGCAGTGGGGACAGATCCTACGAGCAGTACTTC	CASSGDRSYEQYF
.	.	TRBV6-5	TRBJ2-1	TGTGCCAGCAGTCCAGGTAGCCATGAGCAGTTCTTC	CASSPGSHEQFF
TRBD1	.	TRBV7-9	TRBJ1-3	TGTGCCAGCAGCCGAATTTTAGGGACAGGCAAAACTGGAAACACCATATATTTT	CASSRILGTGKTGNTIYF
.	once	TRBV6-2/TRBV6-3	TRBJ1-5	TGTGCCAGCAGTTCTAGACAAACGAGCAATCAGCCCCAGCATTTT	CASSSRQTSNQPQHF
.	.	TRBV19	TRBJ1-2	TGTGCCAGTAGTATGGGTCAGATTGGCTATGGCTACACCTTC	CASSMGQIGYGYTF
.	.	TRBV7-9	TRBJ2-7	TGTGCCAGCAGCTCATTCGGACTCGACGAGCAGTACTTC	CASSSFGLDEQYF
.	.	TRBV5-1	TRBJ2-7	TGCGCCAGCAGCGAAGACTTCCCCTACGAGCAGTACTTC	CASSEDFPYEQYF
.	.	TRBV7-8	TRBJ1-5	TGTGCCAGCAGCCCAAACAGGGAGCCCCAGCATTTT	CASSPNREPQHF
.	few	TRBV15	TRBJ1-6	TGTGCCACCAGCAGAGATTTGCCTCCCCTCCACTTT	CATSRDLPPLHF
.	.	TRBV3-1/TRBV3-2	TRBJ2-6	TGTGCCAGCAGCCAAGTCCCAGTGGGGGGTTTCACTGGGGCCAACGTCCTGACTTTC	CASSQVPVGGFTGANVLTF
.	.	TRBV28	TRBJ1-1	TGTGCCAGCAGTTTATCGGTGGGCACTGAAGCTTTCTTT	CASSLSVGTEAFF
.	.	TRBV18	TRBJ2-1	TGTGCCAGCTCCCCGTCGGGTAATGAGCAGTTCTTC	CASSPSGNEQFF
TRBD2	.	TRBV5-1	TRBJ2-2	TGCGCCAGCAGCGATAGGACTAGCGGGACCTCGAACACCGGGGAGCTGTTTTTT	CASSDRTSGTSNTGELFF
TRBD1	.	TRBV7-9	TRBJ1-2	TGTGCCAGCAGCTTTTGGGACAGCTCAAGGGGCTACACCTTC	CASSFWDSSRGYTF
.	many	TRBV28	TRBJ2-5	TGTGCCAGCAGTTTAAGGCAGGCAGAGACCCAGTACTTC	CASSLRQAETQYF
.	.	TRBV28	TRBJ1-2	TGTGCCAGCAGTTTAAGGCTGGGCTACACCTTC	CASSLRLGYTF
.	.	TRBV28	TRBJ1-2	TGTGCCAGCATTCCGGGACAACATAATTATGGCTACACCTTC	CASIPGQHNYGYTF
.	.	TRBV2	TRBJ2-7	TGTGCCAGCCGGGGAAGCCTCTACGAGCAGTACTTC	CASRGSLYEQYF
.	.	TRBV6-5	TRBJ1-2	TGTGCCAGCAGTTTCCTCGGGGATGGCTACACCTTC	CASSFLGDGYTF
.	.	TRBV6-6	TRBJ1-3	TGTGCCAGCACCCACTATCCAGGTTGGAACACCATATATTTT	CASTHYPGWNTIYF
.	.	TRBV5-6	TRBJ1-1	TGTGCCAGCAGGCTCTTCGGGATGAACACTGAAGCTTTCTTT	CASRLFGMNTEAFF
.	.	TRBV28	TRBJ2-7	TGTGCCAGCAGTTCCGATGGACGGTACCCCTACGAGCAGTACTTC	CASSSDGRYPYEQYF
.	.	TRBV9	TRBJ2-7	TGTGCCAGCAGCGTAGCGGGGGCCAACTACGAGCAGTACTTC	CASSVAGANYEQYF
.	.	TRBV11-2	TRBJ1-2	TGTGCCAGCAGCTCCGGGACAATCTATGGCTACACCTTC	CASSSGTIYGYTF
.	.	TRBV5-1	TRBJ2-7	TGCGCCAGCAGCTTGGTGCAGCAGTCGGGGGAGCAGTACTTC	CASSLVQQSGEQYF
.	.	TRBV27	TRBJ1-4	TGTGCCAGCAGTCTACGACAGCCGACTTGGGGTGAAAAACTGTTTTTT	CASSLRQPTWGEKLFF
.	.	TRBV13	TRBJ1-3	TGTGCCAGCAGCTCCAACCGGGCAGGAGGAAACACCATATATTTT	CASSSNRAGGNTIYF
TRBD1	.	TRBV10-3	TRBJ1-2	TGTGCCATCAGTGGGAAGGACAGGCTTAACTATGGCTACACCTTC	CAISGKDRLNYGYTF
.	.	TRBV5-6	TRBJ1-5	TGTGCCAGCAGCTTAGGGGGAGTCCATCAGCCCCAGCATTTT	CASSLGGVHQPQHF
.	.	TRBV28	TRBJ2-7	TGTGCCAGCAGTTTACAGGGAGGCCCTTACGAGCAGTACTTC	CASSLQGGPYEQYF
.	.	TRBV27	TRBJ2-7	TGTGCCAGCAGTTTACTCAGGCACTACGAGCAGTACTTC	CASSLLRHYEQYF
.	once	TRBV18	TRBJ2-1	TGTGCCAGCTCACCATCGCGAGACGAGCAGTTCTTC	CASSPSRDEQFF
TRBD1	few	TRBV2	TRBJ1-4	TGTGCCAGCAGATTAGGGCCTCTCAGGGGGGTCAATGAAAAACTGTTTTTT	CASRLGPLRGVNEKLFF
.	.	TRBV6-2/TRBV6-3	TRBJ1-5	TGTGCCAGCAGCTCGGGAGATCAGCCCCAGCATTTT	CASSSGDQPQHF
.	.	TRBV7-2	TRBJ1-6	TGTGCCAGCAGCGATACCGACTCCTATAATTCACCCCTCCACTTT	CASSDTDSYNSPLHF
TRBD2	few	TRBV7-9	TRBJ2-7	TGTGCCAGCCAACTAGCGGGGGGCCCAGGCGAGCAGTACTTC	CASQLAGGPGEQYF
.	.	TRBV6-5	TRBJ1-2	TGTGCCAGCAGCCTCGGGTATGGCTACACCTTC	CASSLGYGYTF
.	.	TRBV18	TRBJ1-2	TGTGCCAGCTCACCCCCTGGCGGGTCCTATGGCTACACCTTC	CASSPPGGSYGYTF
.	.	TRBV18	TRBJ2-3	TGTGCCAGCTCACCTGGGCCTGCCACAGATACGCAGTATTTT	CASSPGPATDTQYF
.	.	TRBV15	TRBJ1-4	TGTGCCACCAGCAGAGATGGTGAAAAACTGTTTTTT	CATSRDGEKLFF
.	.	TRBV4-2	TRBJ1-1	TGTGCCAGCACTAACAGGGTGGGGGGAGGCGCTGAAGCTTTCTTT	CASTNRVGGGAEAFF
.	.	TRBV6-2/TRBV6-3	TRBJ1-6	TGTGCCAGCAGTGATCCCACGAACTCCTATAATTCACCCCTCCACTTT	CASSDPTNSYNSPLHF
.	few	TRBV29-1	TRBJ1-2	TGCAGCGCCGCCCGACCGAGACAGACGTTAGGGTATGGCTACACCTTC	CSAARPRQTLGYGYTF
TRBD2	.	TRBV27	TRBJ2-1	TGTGCCAGCAGTCCGGGACTAGGGAACAATGAGCAGTTCTTC	CASSPGLGNNEQFF
.	.	TRBV27	TRBJ1-6	TGTGCCAGCAGCATGGGGGGGGAGGTCTATTATAATTCACCCCTCCACTTT	CASSMGGEVYYNSPLHF
.	.	TRBV25-1	TRBJ2-7	TGTGCCAGCAGTGAGTATTACGAGCAGTACTTC	CASSEYYEQYF
.	.	TRBV3-1/TRBV3-2	TRBJ2-3	TGTGCCAGCAGCCCCACCCCTTGGTCGGGTGATACGCAGTATTTT	CASSPTPWSGDTQYF
TRBD1	.	TRBV7-2	TRBJ1-1	TGTGCCAGCAGCTCAACAGGGGGCAACACTGAAGCTTTCTTT	CASSSTGGNTEAFF
TRBD1	.	TRBV7-9	TRBJ1-1	TGTGCCAGCAACCCCGGGACAGGGAACACTGAAGCTTTCTTT	CASNPGTGNTEAFF
.	.	TRBV28	TRBJ1-4	TGTGCCAGCAGTTTGGGCGGCAGAGAAAATGAAAAACTGTTTTTT	CASSLGGRENEKLFF
.	.	TRBV28	TRBJ1-6	TGTGCCAGCACTCCGATTGTGGGAGGTTCACCCCTCCACTTT	CASTPIVGGSPLHF
TRBD1	.	TRBV3-1/TRBV3-2	TRBJ1-1	TGTGCCAGCAGCCAGGGGGACAGGGGTAGGGCTGAAGCTTTCTTT	CASSQGDRGRAEAFF
TRBD1	.	TRBV11-3	TRBJ1-1	TGTGCCAGCAGCTTAGGACAGGGGTCGACTGAAGCTTTCTTT	CASSLGQGSTEAFF
.	.	TRBV6-5	TRBJ2-5	TGTGCCAGCAGTTATCGTCCAGGGGAGGGGACCCAGTACTTC	CASSYRPGEGTQYF
.	.	TRBV30	TRBJ1-1	TGTGCCTGGAACCCCACAGGGACCTCCGAAGCTTTCTTT	CAWNPTGTSEAFF
TRBD1	.	TRBV19	TRBJ1-4	TGTGCCAGTCGGACAGGGAATAATGAAAAACTGTTTTTT	CASRTGNNEKLFF
.	.	TRBV7-2	TRBJ2-2	TGTGCCAGCAGCTTACATAACACCGGGGAGCTGTTTTTT	CASSLHNTGELFF
TRBD1	few	TRBV9	TRBJ2-7	TGTGCCAGCAGCCCCGTCCGGGACAGCCCCTACGAGCAGTACTTC	CASSPVRDSPYEQYF